The clone carrying this T cell receptor beta chain was counted once. The CDR3 length is 16 residues. J gave up 6 bases and V 5 bases, and 12 bases lay outside the gene matches. From germline, CDR1 is SGHVS and CDR2 FNYEAQ. The data originate from a study of control samples from healthy donors and cancer patients. TCRdb's copy holds only in-frame clones and misses some; the assay was immunoSEQ multiplex PCR. The sample consists of 90,000 to 110,000 clones, approximately 83% of them appearing once. Source material: blood. The V call is TRBV7-6, the J call TRBJ2-1; TRBD2 matches 8 bases. The receptor's source is a woman in her forties or fifties in good health. CDR3: CASSPGGAGASNEQFF. The CDR3 nucleotides are TGTGCCAGCAGCCCGGGAGGAGCGGGGGCGTCCAATGAGCAGTTCTTC.